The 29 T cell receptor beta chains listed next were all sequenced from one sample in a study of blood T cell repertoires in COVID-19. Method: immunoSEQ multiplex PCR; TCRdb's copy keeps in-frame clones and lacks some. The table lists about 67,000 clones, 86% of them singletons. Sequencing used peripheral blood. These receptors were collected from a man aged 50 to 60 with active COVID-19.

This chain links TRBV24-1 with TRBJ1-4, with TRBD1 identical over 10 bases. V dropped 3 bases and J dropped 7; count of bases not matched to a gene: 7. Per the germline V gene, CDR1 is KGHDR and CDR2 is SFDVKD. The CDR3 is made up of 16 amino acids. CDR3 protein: CATSDGGQGKAEKLFF. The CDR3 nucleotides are TGTGCCACCAGTGATGGGGGACAGGGGAAGGCTGAAAAACTGTTTTTT.

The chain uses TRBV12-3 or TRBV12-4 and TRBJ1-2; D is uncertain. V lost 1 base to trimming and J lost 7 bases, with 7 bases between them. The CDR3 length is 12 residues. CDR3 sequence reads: CASSLGFSGYTF. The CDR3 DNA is TGTGCCAGCAGTTTAGGTTTCTCTGGCTACACCTTC.

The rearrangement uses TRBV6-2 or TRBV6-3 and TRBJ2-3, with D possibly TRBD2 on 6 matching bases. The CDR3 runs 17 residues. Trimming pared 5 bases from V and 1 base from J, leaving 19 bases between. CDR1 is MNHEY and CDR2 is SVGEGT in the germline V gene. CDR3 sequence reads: CASSLSGLNRRTDTQYF. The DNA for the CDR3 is TGTGCCAGCAGTCTTAGCGGTCTAAATCGTCGCACAGATACGCAGTATTTT.

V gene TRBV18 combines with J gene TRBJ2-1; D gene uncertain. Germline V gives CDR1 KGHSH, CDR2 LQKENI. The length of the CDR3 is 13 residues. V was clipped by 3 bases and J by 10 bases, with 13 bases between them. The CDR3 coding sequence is TGTGCCAGCTCACCTTTATCCGGAGAGGAGCAGTTCTTC. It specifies CASSPLSGEEQFF.

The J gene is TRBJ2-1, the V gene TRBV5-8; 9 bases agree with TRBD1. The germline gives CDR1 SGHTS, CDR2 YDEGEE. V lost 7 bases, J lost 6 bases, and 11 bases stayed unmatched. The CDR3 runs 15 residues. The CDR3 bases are TGTGCCAGCGGAAAACCGGGACAGGGCTCCAATGAGCAGTTCTTC. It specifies CASGKPGQGSNEQFF. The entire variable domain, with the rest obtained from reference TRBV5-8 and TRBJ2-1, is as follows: EAGVTQSPTHLIKTRGQQATLRCSPISGHTSVYWYQQALGLGLQFLLWYDEGEERNRGNFPPRFSGRQFPNYSSELNVNALELEDSALYLCASGKPGQGSNEQFFGPGTRLTVL.

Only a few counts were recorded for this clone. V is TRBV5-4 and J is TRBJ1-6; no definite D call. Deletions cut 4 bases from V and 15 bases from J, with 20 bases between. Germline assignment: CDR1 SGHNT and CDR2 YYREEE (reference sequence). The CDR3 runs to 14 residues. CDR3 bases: TGTGCCAGCAGCCCGGATCTGTTGAGGCTCGACCTCCACTTT. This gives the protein CASSPDLLRLDLHF.

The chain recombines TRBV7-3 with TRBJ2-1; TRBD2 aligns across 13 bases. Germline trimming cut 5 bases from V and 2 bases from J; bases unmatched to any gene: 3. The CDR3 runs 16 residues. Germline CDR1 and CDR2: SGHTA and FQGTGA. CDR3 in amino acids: CASSHGLAGAYNEQFF. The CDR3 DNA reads TGTGCCAGCAGCCATGGACTAGCGGGAGCCTACAATGAGCAGTTCTTC.

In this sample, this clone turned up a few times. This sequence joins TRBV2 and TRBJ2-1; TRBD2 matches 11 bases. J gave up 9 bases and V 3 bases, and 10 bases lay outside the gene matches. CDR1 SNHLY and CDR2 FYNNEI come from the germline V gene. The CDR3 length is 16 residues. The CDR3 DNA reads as TGTGCCAGCAGTGAGCTAGCGGGGGGCAATGGCTCTGAGCAGTTCTTC. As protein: CASSELAGGNGSEQFF.

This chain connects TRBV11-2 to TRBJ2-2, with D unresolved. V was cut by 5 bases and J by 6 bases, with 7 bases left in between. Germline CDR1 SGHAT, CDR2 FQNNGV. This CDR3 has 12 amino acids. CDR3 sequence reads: CASSRQSGELFF. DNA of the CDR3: TGTGCCAGCAGCCGACAATCCGGGGAGCTGTTTTTT.

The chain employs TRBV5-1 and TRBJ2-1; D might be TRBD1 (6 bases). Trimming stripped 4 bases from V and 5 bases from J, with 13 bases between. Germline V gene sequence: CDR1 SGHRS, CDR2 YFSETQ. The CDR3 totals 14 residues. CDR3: CASSGGQLNNEQFF. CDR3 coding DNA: TGCGCCAGCAGCGGAGGACAGCTCAACAATGAGCAGTTCTTC.

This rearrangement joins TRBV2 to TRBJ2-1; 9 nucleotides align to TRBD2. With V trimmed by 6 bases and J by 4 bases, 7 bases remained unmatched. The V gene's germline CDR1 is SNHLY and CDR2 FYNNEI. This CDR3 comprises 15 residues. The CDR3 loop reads CASSRGTSWYNEQFF. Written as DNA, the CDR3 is TGTGCCAGCAGCCGCGGGACTAGCTGGTACAATGAGCAGTTCTTC.

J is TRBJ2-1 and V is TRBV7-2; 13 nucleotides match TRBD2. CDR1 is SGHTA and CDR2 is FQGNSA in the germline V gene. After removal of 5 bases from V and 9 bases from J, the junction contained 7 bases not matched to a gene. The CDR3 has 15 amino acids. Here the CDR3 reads CASSPTSGRAGEQFF. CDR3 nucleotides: TGTGCCAGCAGCCCCACTAGCGGGAGGGCCGGTGAGCAGTTCTTC.

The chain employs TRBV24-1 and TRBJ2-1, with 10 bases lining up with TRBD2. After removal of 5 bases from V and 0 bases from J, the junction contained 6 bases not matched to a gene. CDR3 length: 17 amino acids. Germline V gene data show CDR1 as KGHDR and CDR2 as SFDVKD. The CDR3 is CATSGSGGGSSYNEQFF. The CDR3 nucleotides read TGTGCCACCAGTGGAAGCGGGGGGGGGAGCTCCTACAATGAGCAGTTCTTC.

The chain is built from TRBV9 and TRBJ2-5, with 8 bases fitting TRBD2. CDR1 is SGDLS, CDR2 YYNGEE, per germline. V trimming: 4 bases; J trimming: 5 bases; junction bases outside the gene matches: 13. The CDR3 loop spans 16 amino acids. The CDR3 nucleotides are TGTGCCAGCAGCTTAACCGGGACTAGGGGCCAGGAGACCCAGTACTTC. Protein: CASSLTGTRGQETQYF.

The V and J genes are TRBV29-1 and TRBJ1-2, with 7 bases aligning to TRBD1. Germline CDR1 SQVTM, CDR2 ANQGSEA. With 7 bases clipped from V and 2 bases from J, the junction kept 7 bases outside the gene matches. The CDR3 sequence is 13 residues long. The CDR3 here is CSARDSLNYGYTF. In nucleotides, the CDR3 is TGCAGCGCTAGGGACAGCTTAAACTATGGCTACACCTTC.

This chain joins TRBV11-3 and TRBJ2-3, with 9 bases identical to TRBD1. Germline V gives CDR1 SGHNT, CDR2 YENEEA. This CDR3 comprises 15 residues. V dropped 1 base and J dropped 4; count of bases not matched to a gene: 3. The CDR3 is CASSLGTGVSDTQYF. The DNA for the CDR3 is TGTGCCAGCAGCTTAGGGACAGGGGTGTCAGATACGCAGTATTTT.

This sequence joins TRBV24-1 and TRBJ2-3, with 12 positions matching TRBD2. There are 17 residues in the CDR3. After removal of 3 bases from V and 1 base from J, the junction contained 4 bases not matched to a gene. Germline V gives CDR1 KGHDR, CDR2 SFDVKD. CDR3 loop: CATSDPRLAGGTDTQYF. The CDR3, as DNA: TGTGCCACCAGTGATCCCCGACTAGCGGGGGGCACAGATACGCAGTATTTT.

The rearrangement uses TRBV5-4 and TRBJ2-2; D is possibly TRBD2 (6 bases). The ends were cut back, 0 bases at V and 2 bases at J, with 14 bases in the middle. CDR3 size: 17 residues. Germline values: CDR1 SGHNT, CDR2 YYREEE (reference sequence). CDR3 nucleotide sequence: TGTGCCAGCAGCTTGGGGGGGATGCGGGGTAACACCGGGGAGCTGTTTTTT. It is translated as CASSLGGMRGNTGELFF.

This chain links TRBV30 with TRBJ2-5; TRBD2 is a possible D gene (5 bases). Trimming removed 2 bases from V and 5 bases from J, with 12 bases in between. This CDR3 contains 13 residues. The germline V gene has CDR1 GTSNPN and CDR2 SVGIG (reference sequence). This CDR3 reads CAWSNGLVETQYF. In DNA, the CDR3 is TGTGCCTGGAGTAACGGACTCGTGGAGACCCAGTACTTC.

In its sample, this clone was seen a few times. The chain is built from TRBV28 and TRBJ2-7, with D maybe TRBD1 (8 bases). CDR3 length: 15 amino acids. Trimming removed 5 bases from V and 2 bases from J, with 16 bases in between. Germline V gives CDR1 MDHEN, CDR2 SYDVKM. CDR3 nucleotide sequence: TGTGCCAGCAGTCATCACAGGGGGGGTACCTACGAGCAGTACTTC. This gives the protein CASSHHRGGTYEQYF.

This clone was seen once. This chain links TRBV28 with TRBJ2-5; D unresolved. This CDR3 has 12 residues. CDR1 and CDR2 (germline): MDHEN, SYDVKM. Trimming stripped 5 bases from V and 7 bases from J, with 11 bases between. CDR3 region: CASSATPATQYF. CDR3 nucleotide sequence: TGTGCCAGCAGTGCCACTCCCGCGACCCAGTACTTC.

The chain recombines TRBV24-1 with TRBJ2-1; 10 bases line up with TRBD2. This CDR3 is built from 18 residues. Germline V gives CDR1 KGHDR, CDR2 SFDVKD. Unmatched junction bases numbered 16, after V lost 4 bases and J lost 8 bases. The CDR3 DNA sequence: TGTGCCACCAGTGAGGTAGCGGGGGGCCGGGTTCTGCTACATGAGCAGTTCTTC. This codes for CATSEVAGGRVLLHEQFF.

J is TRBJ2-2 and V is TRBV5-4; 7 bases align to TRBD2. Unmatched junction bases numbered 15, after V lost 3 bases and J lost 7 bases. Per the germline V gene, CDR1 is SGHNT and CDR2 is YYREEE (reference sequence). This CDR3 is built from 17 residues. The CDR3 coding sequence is TGTGCCAGCAGCTGGGGGGGTACTCGCGGGGAGATCGGGGAGCTGTTTTTT. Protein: CASSWGGTRGEIGELFF.

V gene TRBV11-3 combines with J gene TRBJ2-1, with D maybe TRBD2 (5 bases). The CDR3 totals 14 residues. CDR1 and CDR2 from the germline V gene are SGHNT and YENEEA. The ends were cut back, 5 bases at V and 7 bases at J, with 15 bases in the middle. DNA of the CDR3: TGTGCCAGCAGCCGCGAGGAGCGGATGAATGAGCAGTTCTTC. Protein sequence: CASSREERMNEQFF.

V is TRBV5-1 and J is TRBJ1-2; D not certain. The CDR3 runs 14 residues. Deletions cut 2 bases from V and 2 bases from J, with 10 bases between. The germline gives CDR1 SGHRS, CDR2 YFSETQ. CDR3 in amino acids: CASSFAASNYGYTF. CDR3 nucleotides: TGCGCCAGCAGCTTTGCCGCGTCAAACTATGGCTACACCTTC.

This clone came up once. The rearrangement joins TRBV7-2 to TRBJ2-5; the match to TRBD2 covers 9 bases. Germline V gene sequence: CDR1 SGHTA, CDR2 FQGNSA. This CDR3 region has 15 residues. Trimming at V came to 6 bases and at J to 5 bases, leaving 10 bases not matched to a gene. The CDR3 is CASRENSGGGETQYF. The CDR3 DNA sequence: TGTGCCAGCAGGGAAAATAGCGGGGGTGGGGAGACCCAGTACTTC.

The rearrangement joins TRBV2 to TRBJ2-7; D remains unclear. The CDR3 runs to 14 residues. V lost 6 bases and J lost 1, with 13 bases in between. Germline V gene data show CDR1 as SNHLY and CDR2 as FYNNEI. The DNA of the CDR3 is TGTGCCAGCAGACCTAGTAGCAGATCCTACGAGCAGTACTTC. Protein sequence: CASRPSSRSYEQYF.

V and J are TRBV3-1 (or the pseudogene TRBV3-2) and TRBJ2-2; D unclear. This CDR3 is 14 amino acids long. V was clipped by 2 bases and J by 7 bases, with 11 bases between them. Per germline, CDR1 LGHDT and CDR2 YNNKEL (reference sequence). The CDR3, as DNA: TGTGCCAGCAGCCAACTCAGTAGCAGCGGGGAGCTGTTTTTT. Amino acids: CASSQLSSSGELFF.

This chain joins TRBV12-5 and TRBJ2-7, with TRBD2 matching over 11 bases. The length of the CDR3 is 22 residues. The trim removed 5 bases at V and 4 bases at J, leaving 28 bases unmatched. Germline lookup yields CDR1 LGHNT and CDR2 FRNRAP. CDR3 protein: CASGPGIGAPRRVAGGQYEQYF. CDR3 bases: TGTGCTAGTGGTCCTGGGATTGGGGCACCTCGTAGGGTAGCGGGGGGGCAGTACGAGCAGTACTTC.